The clone carrying this T cell receptor (beta chain) has only one observation. Antigen specificity is unknown. This sample is part of a study of T cell responses to AZD1222 COVID-19 vaccine. Study-wide background: Pooling was applied to second doses at about 4 or about 12 weeks. The study, taken as a whole, reports: Every sample of the repertoires postdated the peak T cell response. Possibly, clonal diversity was underestimated; donors were largely white British and included more females. The reported proportion of spike-specific TCRs targeting unmutated variant regions was nearly half.

The CDR3 is made up of 17 amino acids. Trimming at V came to 3 bases and at J to 5 bases, leaving 11 bases not matched to a gene. The germline V gene has CDR1 MDHEN and CDR2 SYDVKM. TCRdb's table, derived via immunoSEQ multiplex PCR, lists solely in-frame clones and lacks some. In the table there are 150,000 or so clones, almost 95% of which are singletons. The sequencing used peripheral blood, collected on day 0 of AZD1222 vaccination. The V gene is TRBV28, the J gene TRBJ2-3; the match to TRBD2 covers 10 bases. The receptor's source is an adult in good health. For the CDR3, the DNA is TGTGCCAGCAGTTTGGGAGCGGGAGGGCCCATCGTAGATACGCAGTATTTT. This encodes CASSLGAGGPIVDTQYF.